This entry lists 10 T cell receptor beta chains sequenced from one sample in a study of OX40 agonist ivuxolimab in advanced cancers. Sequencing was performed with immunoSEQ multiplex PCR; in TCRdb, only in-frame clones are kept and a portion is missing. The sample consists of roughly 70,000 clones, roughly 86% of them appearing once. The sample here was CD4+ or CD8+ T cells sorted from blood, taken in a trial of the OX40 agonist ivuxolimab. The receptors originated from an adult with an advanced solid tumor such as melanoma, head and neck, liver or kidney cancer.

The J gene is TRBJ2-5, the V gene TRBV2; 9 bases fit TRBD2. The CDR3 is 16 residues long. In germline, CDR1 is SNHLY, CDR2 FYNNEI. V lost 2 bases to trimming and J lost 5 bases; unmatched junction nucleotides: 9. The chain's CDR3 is CASSELSSGMGETQYF. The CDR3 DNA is TGTGCCAGCAGTGAACTGTCTAGCGGGATGGGGGAGACCCAGTACTTC.

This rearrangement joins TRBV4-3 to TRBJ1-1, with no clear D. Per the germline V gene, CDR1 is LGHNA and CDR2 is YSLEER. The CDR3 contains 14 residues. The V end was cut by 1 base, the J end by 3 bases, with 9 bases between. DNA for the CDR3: TGCGCCAGCAGCCAAGCGGCCGGAGACACTGAAGCTTTCTTT. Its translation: CASSQAAGDTEAFF.

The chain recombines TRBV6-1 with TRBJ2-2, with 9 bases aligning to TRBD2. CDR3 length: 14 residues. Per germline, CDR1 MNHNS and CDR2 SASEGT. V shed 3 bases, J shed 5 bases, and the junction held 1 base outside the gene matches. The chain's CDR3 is CASSDLAGTGELFF. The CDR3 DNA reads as TGTGCCAGCAGTGATCTAGCGGGAACCGGGGAGCTGTTTTTT.

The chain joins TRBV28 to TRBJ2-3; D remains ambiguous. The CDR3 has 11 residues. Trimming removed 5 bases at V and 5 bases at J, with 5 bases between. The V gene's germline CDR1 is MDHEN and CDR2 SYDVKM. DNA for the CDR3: TGTGCCAGCAGTAACATAGATACGCAGTATTTT. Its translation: CASSNIDTQYF.

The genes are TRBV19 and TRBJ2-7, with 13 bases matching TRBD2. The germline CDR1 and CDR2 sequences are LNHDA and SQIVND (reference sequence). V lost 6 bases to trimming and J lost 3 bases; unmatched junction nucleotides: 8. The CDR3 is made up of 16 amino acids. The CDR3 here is CASREGGLAGLYEQYF. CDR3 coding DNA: TGTGCCAGTAGAGAGGGGGGACTAGCGGGACTCTACGAGCAGTACTTC.

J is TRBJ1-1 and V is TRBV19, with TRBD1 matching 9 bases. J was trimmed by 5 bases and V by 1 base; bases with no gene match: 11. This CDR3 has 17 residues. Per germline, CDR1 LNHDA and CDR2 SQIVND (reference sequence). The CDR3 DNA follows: TGTGCCAGTAGTATAGTTCAGAGACAGGGGGTGCGGACTGAAGCTTTCTTT. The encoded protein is CASSIVQRQGVRTEAFF. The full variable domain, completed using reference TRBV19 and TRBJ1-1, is DGGITQSPKYLFRKEGQNVTLSCEQNLNHDAMYWYRQDPGQGLRLIYYSQIVNDFQKGDIAEGYSVSREKKESFPLTVTSAQKNPTAFYLCASSIVQRQGVRTEAFFGQGTRLTVV.

CDR3 bases: TGTGCCAGCACTCCCTGGGGGGATATTAACTATGGCTACACCTTC. This gives the protein CASTPWGDINYGYTF. V is TRBV6-5 and J is TRBJ1-2; D may be TRBD1 (5 bases). The germline V and J ends were trimmed by 7 bases and 1 base, with 16 bases remaining between them. The CDR3 runs 15 residues. Per the germline V gene, CDR1 is MNHEY and CDR2 is SVGAGI.

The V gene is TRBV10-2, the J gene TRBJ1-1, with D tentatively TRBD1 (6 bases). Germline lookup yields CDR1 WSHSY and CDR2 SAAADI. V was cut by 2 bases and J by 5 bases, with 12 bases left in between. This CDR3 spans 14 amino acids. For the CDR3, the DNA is TGCGCCAGCAGTGAGCTGGGAAGGGGGACTGAAGCTTTCTTT. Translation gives CASSELGRGTEAFF.

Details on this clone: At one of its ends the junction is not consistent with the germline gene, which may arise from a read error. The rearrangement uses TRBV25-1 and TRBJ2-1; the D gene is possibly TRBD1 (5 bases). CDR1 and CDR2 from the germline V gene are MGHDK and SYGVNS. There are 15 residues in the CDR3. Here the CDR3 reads CASGDSRSSYNEQFF. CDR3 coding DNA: TGTGCCAGCGGTGACAGTCGCTCCTCCTACAATGAGCAGTTCTTC.

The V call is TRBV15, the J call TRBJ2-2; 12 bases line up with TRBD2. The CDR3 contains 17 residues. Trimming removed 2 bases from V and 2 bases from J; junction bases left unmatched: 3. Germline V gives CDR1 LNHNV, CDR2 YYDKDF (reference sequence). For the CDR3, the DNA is TGTGCCACCAGCAGATCTAGCGGGAGGGCCAACACCGGGGAGCTGTTTTTT. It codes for CATSRSSGRANTGELFF.